Listed here are 3 T cell receptor beta chains from one sample, sequenced in a study of blood T cell repertoires in COVID-19. Assay used: immunoSEQ multiplex PCR; TCRdb lists only in-frame clones, some missing. This table has 230,000 or so clones, roughly 87% appearing once. Specimen: peripheral blood. These receptors were obtained from a woman aged 40 to 50 who had recovered from COVID-19.

The rearrangement joins TRBV7-9 to TRBJ2-6; D ambiguous. Germline values: CDR1 SEHNR, CDR2 FQNEAQ (reference sequence). The germline V and J ends were trimmed by 1 base and 0 bases, with 13 bases remaining between them. The CDR3 sequence is 18 residues long. The CDR3 coding sequence is TGTGCCAGCAGCTTAGTTTTTGGTAGTTCCTCTGGGGCCAACGTCCTGACTTTC. Translating gives CASSLVFGSSSGANVLTF.

The V gene is TRBV28, the J gene TRBJ2-5, with 7 bases matching TRBD1. Trimming removed 5 bases from V and 5 bases from J; junction bases left unmatched: 8. This CDR3 region has 14 residues. CDR1 is MDHEN and CDR2 is SYDVKM in the germline V gene. Here the CDR3 reads CASSKDRPGETQYF. In nucleotides, the CDR3 is TGTGCCAGCAGTAAGGACAGGCCCGGGGAGACCCAGTACTTC.

The chain recombines TRBV6-5 with TRBJ1-1; perhaps TRBD1 as D (6 bases). Germline V lookup: CDR1 MNHEY, CDR2 SVGAGI. This CDR3 region has 14 residues. V was shortened by 7 bases and J by 4 bases, with 16 bases between the two germline ends. The CDR3 reads CASTTGQGFTEAFF. The CDR3 DNA reads as TGTGCCAGCACTACAGGGCAGGGGTTCACTGAAGCTTTCTTT.